This TCR beta chain came from a study of blood T cell repertoires in COVID-19. Study context: Sources were T cells, B-cell-depleted T cells, or PBMCs; the material itself was cDNA or gDNA.

Germline V gene sequence: CDR1 SQVTM, CDR2 ANQGSEA. Trimming removed 4 bases from V and 2 bases from J, with 12 bases in between. The CDR3 is 14 residues long. Assay used: immunoSEQ multiplex PCR; TCRdb lists only in-frame clones, some missing. The table lists around 250,000 clones, around 84% of them singletons. Note on this clone: The identical CDR3 is also encoded by other nucleotide sequences in the sample.

This sequence originates from a man aged 25 to 45 with acute COVID-19. The specimen sequenced was PBMCs or T cells enriched from blood (not recorded which). The V gene is TRBV29-1, the J gene TRBJ1-5; tentative D call: TRBD1 (5 bases). Here the CDR3 reads CSVGDGRGNQPQHF. The CDR3 DNA reads TGCAGCGTTGGGGACGGGAGGGGCAATCAGCCCCAGCATTTT.